This TCR beta chain was identified in a study of blood T cell repertoires in COVID-19 (dated by TCRdb to about 2020). In terms of the full investigation: Collaborator samples came from the United States, Italy and Spain and covered acute and convalescent phases of COVID-19. A de-identified subject ID, COVID-19 status, age in years and sex were almost always included in the sample metadata. Samples came from the ongoing ImmuneRACE study (first 160 participants) plus 1,254 subjects from 6 global collaborators. HLA class I and class II types, where available, came from metadata supplied by the sample provider rather than from assay-based typing. The dataset comprised deeply sampled blood TCRbeta repertoires from subjects exposed to, actively infected with, or recovered from COVID-19. The repertoires were released in a freely available public database meant as a resource for research on the immune response to SARS-CoV-2. The material from the prospective study consisted of cDNA or gDNA derived from T cells, B-cell-depleted T cells, or PBMCs.

This clone showed up just once. No cognate antigen has been identified for it. Qualities for individual bases were not recorded, and no much larger clone is one base off. TCRbeta CDR3 regions were amplified from genomic DNA by means of the immunoSEQ Assay, a bias-controlled multiplex PCR. The paper's data handling went like this. The number of nucleated cells in each sample was estimated by amplification of reference gene primers within the assay. Sequence reads were collapsed and filtered to measure the absolute abundance of every unique TCRbeta CDR3 rearrangement. For each sample, productive Simpson clonality was calculated as the square root of Simpson's diversity index across productive rearrangements. In its TCRdb copy, this immuneACCESS table keeps in-frame sequences only and misses some clones. Where compared with another copy, unresolved V genes explain less than half of these, and the others have no known cause. V, J and clone size were drawn from that table, and D and trimming were deduced from the DNA. This sample is represented by 290,000 or so clones; about 88% of them were singletons. The ten most abundant clones make up over 1% of the sample.

The investigation overall reported the following: The quantity of clinical and demographic metadata differed by source and by participant and was supplied without curation.

Whole blood was collected in K2EDTA tubes by collaborating institutions according to the institutions' own protocols. For TCRbeta analysis, collaborators shipped samples as frozen whole blood, isolated PBMCs, or DNA extracted from either of those sample types. The sequenced sample consisted of peripheral blood. The sequence was collected from a man between 65 and 85 years old with acute or convalescent COVID-19.

The CDR3 region has the sequence CASQRDRVLDEQFF. The nucleotide sequence is TGCGCCAGTCAGCGGGACAGGGTGTTAGATGAGCAGTTCTTC. Recombination joined TRBV5-1 with TRBJ2-1; TRBD1 lines up with 9 middle nucleotides. The germline V gene specifies SGHRS as CDR1 and YFSETQ as CDR2. Trimming accounts for 8 bases at V and 8 bases at J, while the number of junction bases matched to no gene is 11. The CDR3 covers 14 residues, taking in both the cysteine and the phenylalanine. The only DNA kept is the CDR3, 42 bases in frame from the first base.